The 10 T cell receptor beta chains in this list originate from one sample, sequenced in a study of CD8 T cells in Susac syndrome. It was with random hexamers that roughly 0.5 to 1 ug RNA was reverse transcribed. Each CDR3 protein is one row after TCRdb ran MiXCR on the immunoSEQ multiplex PCR reads. The sample has hundreds of thousands of distinct CDR3 sequences, about 93% seen once. The sequenced sample was CD4+ T cells from PBMCs. The receptors were sampled from a human donor with multiple sclerosis.

The V call is TRBV4-1, the J call TRBJ1-6; the match to TRBD1 covers 10 bases. There are 15 residues in the CDR3. CDR1 and CDR2 from the germline V gene are MGHRA and YSYEKL. J gave up 7 bases and V 6 bases, and 6 bases lay outside the gene matches. This CDR3 reads CASRNPGQGNSPLHF. As DNA, the CDR3 is TGCGCCAGCAGAAACCCGGGACAGGGGAATTCACCCCTCCACTTT.

This clonotype was observed a few times. V is TRBV10-3 and J is TRBJ2-1; TRBD1 agrees at 7 bases. This CDR3 is 13 amino acids long. V lost 3 bases and J lost 9; bases outside the gene matches: 5. Per germline, CDR1 ENHRY and CDR2 SYGVKD. CDR3 sequence (DNA): TGTGCCATCAGTGACAAGGGGGCGGCTGAGCAGTTCTTC. It encodes CAISDKGAAEQFF.

This clonotype was observed once. The genes are TRBV29-1 and TRBJ2-3, with TRBD2 matching over 12 bases. Trimming removed 5 bases from V and 4 bases from J; junction bases left unmatched: 4. CDR1 SQVTM and CDR2 ANQGSEA come from the germline V gene. The CDR3 contains 14 residues. CDR3 sequence (DNA): TGCAGCGTTAGGACTAGCGGGACCCCAGATACGCAGTATTTT. It yields the protein CSVRTSGTPDTQYF.

The genes are TRBV3-1 and TRBJ2-7, with D possibly being TRBD1 (6 bases). V lost 4 bases and J lost 5, with 15 bases in between. Germline assignment: CDR1 LGHDT and CDR2 YNNKEL (reference sequence). This CDR3 comprises 14 residues. CDR3 nucleotides: TGTGCCAGCAGCCCTACAATCCAGGGGAACGAGCAGTACTTC. Protein: CASSPTIQGNEQYF.

This clonotype appeared once. The chain joins TRBV12-3 or TRBV12-4 to TRBJ2-5, with 8 bases identical to TRBD2. This CDR3 comprises 15 residues. V shed 3 bases and J 4 bases; nucleotides not matched to a gene: 7. In DNA form, the CDR3 reads TGTGCCAGCAGTTTTAGCGGGGTAGGGGGAGAGACCCAGTACTTC. This translates into CASSFSGVGGETQYF.

This clonotype was seen a single time. This chain links TRBV3-1 with TRBJ2-1; 9 bases map to TRBD2. The germline CDR1 and CDR2 sequences are LGHDT and YNNKEL (reference sequence). The CDR3 is 17 amino acids. Trimming at V came to 0 bases and at J to 6 bases, leaving 9 bases not matched to a gene. The CDR3 DNA is TGTGCCAGCAGCCAAGATCCGATAGCGGGAGCGTTCAATGAGCAGTTCTTC. Translated: CASSQDPIAGAFNEQFF.

This rearrangement joins TRBV28 to TRBJ1-5, with D unresolved. The length of the CDR3 is 14 residues. V was clipped by 2 bases and J by 2 bases, with 7 bases between them. Looked up from germline, CDR1 is MDHEN and CDR2 is SYDVKM. The CDR3 DNA is TGTGCCAGCAGTTTAGGCCAGCGCAATCAGCCCCAGCATTTT. It specifies CASSLGQRNQPQHF.

The rearrangement links TRBV28 to TRBJ2-7; TRBD1 might be the D (5 bases). This CDR3 region has 15 residues. The ends were cut back, 3 bases at V and 2 bases at J, with 14 bases in the middle. Germline CDR1 is MDHEN and CDR2 is SYDVKM. In DNA, the CDR3 is TGTGCCAGCAGTTTGGGGCAAGGTCGTACCTACGAGCAGTACTTC. The encoded protein is CASSLGQGRTYEQYF.

The chain links TRBV12-3 or TRBV12-4 to TRBJ2-3; 13 positions match TRBD2. The CDR3 covers 15 residues. J lost 7 bases, V lost 6 bases, and 7 bases had no gene match. The CDR3 nucleotides read TGTGCCAGCAGGAGACTAGCGGGGGGTGGGAATACGCAGTATTTT. Protein sequence: CASRRLAGGGNTQYF.

J is TRBJ2-7 and V is TRBV20-1, with D possibly being TRBD2 (6 bases). CDR1 is DFQATT and CDR2 is SNEGSKA in the germline V gene (reference sequence). The CDR3 is 14 residues long. With 6 bases removed from V and 0 bases from J, the gap between germline ends came to 15 bases. This CDR3 is CSADPGLSSYEQYF. The CDR3 nucleotides are TGCAGTGCGGACCCGGGACTGTCCTCCTACGAGCAGTACTTC.